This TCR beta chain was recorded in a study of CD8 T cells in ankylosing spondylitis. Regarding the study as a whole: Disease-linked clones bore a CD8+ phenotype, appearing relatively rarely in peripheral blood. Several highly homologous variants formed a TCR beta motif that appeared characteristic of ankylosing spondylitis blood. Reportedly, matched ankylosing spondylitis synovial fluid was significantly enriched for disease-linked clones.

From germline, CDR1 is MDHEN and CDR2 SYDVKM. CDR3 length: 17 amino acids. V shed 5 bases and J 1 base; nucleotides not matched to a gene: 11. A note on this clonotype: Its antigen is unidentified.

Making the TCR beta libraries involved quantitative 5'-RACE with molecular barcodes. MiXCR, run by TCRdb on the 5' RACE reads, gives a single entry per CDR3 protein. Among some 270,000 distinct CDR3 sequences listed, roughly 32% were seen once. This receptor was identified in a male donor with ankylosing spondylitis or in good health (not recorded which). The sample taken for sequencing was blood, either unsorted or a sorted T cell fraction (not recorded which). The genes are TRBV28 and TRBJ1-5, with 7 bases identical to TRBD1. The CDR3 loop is CASSDPLGGASNQPQHF. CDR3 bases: TGTGCCAGCAGTGACCCCCTAGGGGGCGCGAGCAATCAGCCCCAGCATTTT.